These 28 T cell receptor beta chains share one sample of origin, sequenced in a study of OX40 agonist ivuxolimab in advanced cancers. Assay used: immunoSEQ multiplex PCR; TCRdb lists only in-frame clones, some missing. The repertoire holds approximately 37,000 clones, with over 85% as singletons. The sequences come from CD4+ or CD8+ T cells sorted from blood, collected in a trial of the OX40 agonist ivuxolimab. These receptors originate from an adult with an advanced solid tumor such as melanoma, head and neck, liver or kidney cancer.

The gene calls are TRBV9 and TRBJ1-2, with D unresolved. The germline V and J ends were trimmed by 3 bases and 8 bases, with 23 bases remaining between them. CDR1 and CDR2 (germline): SGDLS, YYNGEE. The CDR3 covers 16 residues. The CDR3 nucleotides are TGTGCCAGCAGCGGAATATCGGGCTCGCGACTTGGGGGCTACACCTTC. It is translated as CASSGISGSRLGGYTF.

This rearrangement joins TRBV7-6 to TRBJ1-1, with D unresolved. CDR3 length: 13 amino acids. The germline V gene has CDR1 SGHVS and CDR2 FNYEAQ. V was shortened by 2 bases and J by 4 bases, with 8 bases between the two germline ends. The CDR3 loop is CASSLSRSTEAFF. The DNA for the CDR3 is TGTGCCAGCAGCTTATCCAGGAGCACTGAAGCTTTCTTT. The variable domain in full, with the rest retrieved from reference TRBV7-6 and TRBJ1-1, is GAGVSQSPRYKVTKRGQDVALRCDPISGHVSLYWYRQALGQGPEFLTYFNYEAQQDKSGLPNDRFSAERPEGSISTLTIQRTEQRDSAMYRCASSLSRSTEAFFGQGTRLTVV.

The chain recombines TRBV9 with TRBJ1-4, with 7 nucleotides matching TRBD1. There are 17 residues in the CDR3. Germline lookup yields CDR1 SGDLS and CDR2 YYNGEE. The junction had 10 bases not matched to a gene; V was cut back by 3 bases and J by 2 bases. The CDR3 bases are TGTGCCAGCAGCGCTGAACAGGGGTCGTTCACTAATGAAAAACTGTTTTTT. The encoded protein is CASSAEQGSFTNEKLFF.

The chain joins TRBV27 to TRBJ2-7, with TRBD2 matching 10 bases. Per germline, CDR1 MNHEY and CDR2 SMNVEV (reference sequence). This CDR3 is built from 15 residues. After removal of 4 bases from V and 2 bases from J, the junction contained 5 bases not matched to a gene. DNA of the CDR3: TGTGCCAGCAGTTGGTCTAGCGGGAGCACCTACGAGCAGTACTTC. Translated, it gives CASSWSSGSTYEQYF.

The chain couples TRBV10-2 to TRBJ2-5; D possibly matches TRBD1 or TRBD2 (6 bases each). Trimming took off 2 bases at V and 5 bases at J, with 12 bases between the two ends. Germline values: CDR1 WSHSY, CDR2 SAAADI. This CDR3 has 14 residues. CDR3 DNA sequence: TGCGCCAGCAGTGAGAGGGGGGTCCAGGAGACCCAGTACTTC. Translation: CASSERGVQETQYF.

This rearrangement joins TRBV19 to TRBJ2-3; no firm D call. This CDR3 is built from 14 residues. CDR1 LNHDA and CDR2 SQIVND come from the germline V gene (reference sequence). The V end lost 1 base, the J end lost 6 bases, and 11 bases lay between the germline ends. This CDR3 is CASSIVAAEDTQYF. The CDR3 coding sequence is TGTGCCAGTAGTATAGTAGCAGCCGAGGATACGCAGTATTTT.

This chain connects TRBV7-9 to TRBJ2-7; no firm D call. The CDR3 sequence is 12 residues long. The V end was cut by 4 bases, the J end by 4 bases, with 8 bases between. Germline CDR1 and CDR2: SEHNR and FQNEAQ (reference sequence). This CDR3 reads CASSSIIYEQYF. CDR3 DNA: TGTGCCAGCAGCTCCATTATATACGAGCAGTACTTC.

Only one count was recorded for this clone. V is TRBV14 and J is TRBJ1-1; D is unclear. The ends were cut back, 4 bases at V and 4 bases at J, with 16 bases in the middle. CDR1 and CDR2 from the germline V gene are SGHDN and FVKESK. This CDR3 comprises 15 residues. The CDR3 sequence is CASSRGVWGFTEAFF. The CDR3 DNA reads TGTGCCAGCAGCCGCGGCGTTTGGGGTTTCACTGAAGCTTTCTTT.

The rearrangement links TRBV27 to TRBJ1-5; weak D call: TRBD1 (5 bases). Germline CDR1 is MNHEY and CDR2 is SMNVEV (reference sequence). CDR3 length: 13 residues. Between the trimmed V and J ends, which lost 4 bases and 7 bases, there was a span of 11 bases. The CDR3 coding sequence is TGTGCCAGCAGTTGGGCGGGGGTCCAGCCCCAGCATTTT. This gives the protein CASSWAGVQPQHF.

This sequence joins TRBV19 and TRBJ2-1, with 10 bases that match TRBD2. V lost 3 bases and J lost 9; bases outside the gene matches: 2. This CDR3 spans 13 amino acids. Per germline, CDR1 LNHDA and CDR2 SQIVND (reference sequence). CDR3 sequence reads: CASSMSSGSEQFF. In nucleotides, the CDR3 is TGTGCCAGTAGTATGTCTAGCGGGAGTGAGCAGTTCTTC.

The rearrangement uses TRBV6-5 and TRBJ2-7, with a tentative D call TRBD2 (6 bases). The V gene lost 2 bases and the J gene lost 5 bases, with 16 bases spanning the gap. The germline gives CDR1 MNHEY, CDR2 SVGAGI. The CDR3 has 15 amino acids. Written as DNA, the CDR3 is TGTGCCAGCAGTTACCTACCAGGAGGGGAGCACGAGCAGTACTTC. It specifies CASSYLPGGEHEQYF.

The chain uses TRBV6-1 and TRBJ2-7; D is undetermined. V lost 3 bases and J 5 bases, leaving 5 bases between the germline ends. The CDR3 has 11 amino acids. The germline V gene has CDR1 MNHNS and CDR2 SASEGT. CDR3 sequence (DNA): TGTGCCAGCAGTGAGTCTGACGAGCAGTACTTC. Translation gives CASSESDEQYF.

The chain employs TRBV7-9 and TRBJ1-1; TRBD1 agrees at 10 bases. V trimming: 4 bases; J trimming: 0 bases; junction bases outside the gene matches: 8. This CDR3 is 17 amino acids long. Per germline, CDR1 SEHNR and CDR2 FQNEAQ (reference sequence). CDR3 DNA sequence: TGTGCCAGCAGCTACCGGCCGGGACAGGGGTTGAACACTGAAGCTTTCTTT. Amino acids: CASSYRPGQGLNTEAFF.

The V and J genes are TRBV21-1 and TRBJ2-4; the D call TRBD1 from the table was never checked on the DNA. TRBV21-1 represents a pseudogene. The length of the CDR3 is 16 residues. The CDR3 here is CASSIDKHLAKNIQYF. The CDR3 bases are TGTGCCAGCAGCATTGACAAACACCTAGCCAAAAACATTCAGTACTTC.

CDR3 region: CASSVVETGGRETQYF. DNA for the CDR3: TGTGCCAGCAGCGTAGTGGAAACAGGGGGCAGAGAGACCCAGTACTTC. This rearrangement joins TRBV9 to TRBJ2-5, with 9 positions matching TRBD1. Germline CDR1 and CDR2: SGDLS and YYNGEE. The CDR3 is made up of 16 amino acids. V was pared by 0 bases and J by 4 bases, with 7 bases of the junction left unmatched. Looking up the rest from reference TRBV9 and TRBJ2-5 gives the full variable domain: DSGVTQTPKHLITATGQRVTLRCSPRSGDLSVYWYQQSLDQGLQFLIQYYNGEERAKGNILERFSAQQFPDLHSELNLSSLELGDSALYFCASSVVETGGRETQYFGPGTRLLVL.

This clone was observed once. The CDR3: CASSMAGLSYEQYF. The CDR3 region has the DNA TGTGCCAGCTCAATGGCAGGTCTCTCCTACGAGCAGTACTTC. This sequence joins TRBV18 and TRBJ2-7; D is uncertain. From germline, CDR1 is KGHSH and CDR2 LQKENI. CDR3 length equals 14 residues. V lost 5 bases, J lost 0 bases, and 11 bases lay in between.

J is TRBJ2-3 and V is TRBV7-7, with TRBD2 matching over 10 bases. The J segment lost 4 bases and the V segment lost 1 base, leaving 11 bases of the junction unmatched. The CDR3 loop spans 18 amino acids. CDR1 is SSHAT, CDR2 FNYEAQ, per germline (reference sequence). The CDR3, as DNA: TGTGCCAGCAGCTTAGTAGTCAGCGGGGGGGGCAGTCCAGATACGCAGTATTTT. Encoded protein: CASSLVVSGGGSPDTQYF. The full variable domain, in which reference TRBV7-7 and TRBJ2-3 provide the parts outside the CDR3, is GAGVSQSPRYKVTKRGQDVTLRCDPISSHATLYWYQQALGQGPEFLTYFNYEAQPDKSGLPSDRFSAERPEGSISTLTIQRTEQRDSAMYRCASSLVVSGGGSPDTQYFGPGTRLTVL.

The V call is TRBV15, the J call TRBJ2-1, with D unclear. CDR3 length: 16 amino acids. Trimming took 5 bases from V and 0 from J, leaving 14 bases between them. Looked up from germline, CDR1 is LNHNV and CDR2 is YYDKDF (reference sequence). In DNA form, the CDR3 reads TGTGCCACCAGCGGTCCGACCGAGAGCTCCTACAATGAGCAGTTCTTC. This codes for CATSGPTESSYNEQFF.

The CDR3 DNA is TGCAGCGTGTCGGGCACCTACAATGAGCAGTTCTTC. It yields the protein CSVSGTYNEQFF. This chain uses TRBV29-1 with TRBJ2-1; D uncertain. Germline V gene sequence: CDR1 SQVTM, CDR2 ANQGSEA. CDR3 length: 12 amino acids. V was shortened by 6 bases and J by 2 bases, with 8 bases between the two germline ends.

V usage is TRBV27 and J usage is TRBJ2-7, with a weak D call TRBD2 (6 bases). V lost 7 bases and J 2 bases, leaving 12 bases between the germline ends. The CDR3 runs 13 residues. CDR1 and CDR2 (germline): MNHEY, SMNVEV (reference sequence). The CDR3 DNA follows: TGTGCCAGCAAGGAGGGGCTCGCCTACGAGCAGTACTTC. Translating gives CASKEGLAYEQYF.

This clone appeared once. The rearrangement links TRBV27 to TRBJ2-1; no reliable D call. The CDR3 sequence is 13 residues long. Germline V gives CDR1 MNHEY, CDR2 SMNVEV (reference sequence). V lost 0 bases to trimming and J lost 8 bases, with 8 bases between them. CDR3 in amino acids: CASSLSPLDEQFF. The CDR3 DNA reads TGTGCCAGCAGTTTATCCCCCCTGGATGAGCAGTTCTTC.

The rearrangement links TRBV13 to TRBJ2-7, with D maybe TRBD1 (8 bases). CDR3 length equals 14 residues. The germline V and J ends were trimmed by 4 bases and 4 bases, with 14 bases remaining between them. Germline CDR1 PRHDT, CDR2 FYEKMQ (reference sequence). The DNA for the CDR3 is TGTGCCAGCAGCTCTAACAGGGGGGGGTACGAGCAGTACTTC. Its protein product is CASSSNRGGYEQYF.

The chain recombines TRBV27 with TRBJ1-1, with D possibly matching TRBD1 (6 bases). The V end was cut by 1 base, the J end by 0 bases, with 12 bases between. This CDR3 is 16 amino acids long. Germline CDR1 and CDR2: MNHEY and SMNVEV (reference sequence). CDR3 DNA sequence: TGTGCCAGCAGTTTATATGGGGGGGGGCTGAACACTGAAGCTTTCTTT. Translated, it gives CASSLYGGGLNTEAFF.

On this clone: One end of the junction does not line up with germline, which may come from a read error. The V gene is TRBV27, the J gene TRBJ2-7; 8 bases are a match to TRBD2. The CDR3 sequence is 15 residues long. Germline-derived CDR1 and CDR2 are MNHEY and SMNVEV (reference sequence). The CDR3 protein is CASSLGTSGSFEQYF. The DNA of the CDR3 is TGTGCCAGCAGTTTAGGAACTAGCGGTTCCTTCGAGCAGTACTTC.

The V call is TRBV5-1, the J call TRBJ2-1, with 12 bases identical to TRBD2. From germline, CDR1 is SGHRS and CDR2 YFSETQ. CDR3 length: 15 amino acids. V shed 2 bases and J 5 bases; nucleotides not matched to a gene: 2. The CDR3 loop is CASSLLAGGNNEQFF. In DNA, the CDR3 is TGCGCCAGCAGCTTACTAGCGGGGGGTAACAATGAGCAGTTCTTC.

Points on this clone: The junction shows a germline mismatch at one end, possibly a read error. This chain links TRBV4-1 with TRBJ1-1; D gene uncertain. Looked up from germline, CDR1 is MGHRA and CDR2 is YSYEKL. The CDR3 consists of 13 residues. CDR3 in DNA: TGCGCCAGCACCCAAGGAGGGAACACTGAAGCTTTCTTT. Translation gives CASTQGGNTEAFF.

This chain connects TRBV13 to TRBJ2-1; 12 bases map to TRBD2. The CDR3 is made up of 18 amino acids. Per the germline V gene, CDR1 is PRHDT and CDR2 is FYEKMQ (reference sequence). V shed 1 base, J shed 0 bases, and the junction held 4 bases outside the gene matches. The CDR3 spells CASSLEGTSGSSYNEQFF. CDR3 bases: TGTGCCAGCAGCTTAGAAGGGACTAGCGGGTCCTCCTACAATGAGCAGTTCTTC.

The V gene is TRBV7-3, the J gene TRBJ2-1; 8 bases match TRBD2. Per germline, CDR1 SGHTA and CDR2 FQGTGA. The length of the CDR3 is 15 residues. V lost 5 bases and J lost 9; bases outside the gene matches: 12. CDR3 sequence reads: CASSLLAGSRIEQFF. In nucleotides, the CDR3 is TGTGCCAGCAGCCTCTTAGCGGGAAGTCGTATTGAGCAGTTCTTC. The full variable domain, its missing parts supplied by reference TRBV7-3 and TRBJ2-1, is GAGVSQTPSNKVTEKGKYVELRCDPISGHTALYWYRQSLGQGPEFLIYFQGTGAADDSGLPNDRFFAVRPEGSVSTLKIQRTERGDSAVYLCASSLLAGSRIEQFFGPGTRLTVL.